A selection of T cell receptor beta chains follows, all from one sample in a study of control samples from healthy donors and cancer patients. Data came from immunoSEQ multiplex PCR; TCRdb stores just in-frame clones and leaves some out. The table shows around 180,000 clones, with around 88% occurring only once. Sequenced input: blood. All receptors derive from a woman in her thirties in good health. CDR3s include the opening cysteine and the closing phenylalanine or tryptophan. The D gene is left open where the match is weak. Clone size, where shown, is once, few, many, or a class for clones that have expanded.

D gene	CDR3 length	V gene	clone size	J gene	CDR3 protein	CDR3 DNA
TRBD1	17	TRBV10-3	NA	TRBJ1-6	CAISESTGNRGYSPLHF	TGTGCCATCAGTGAGTCGACAGGGAACAGGGGCTATTCACCCCTCCACTTT
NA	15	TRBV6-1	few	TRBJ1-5	CASSEAGFGGQPQHF	TGTGCCAGCAGTGAGGCGGGGTTCGGGGGTCAGCCCCAGCATTTT
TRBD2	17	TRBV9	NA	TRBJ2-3	CASSGLAGGSSTDTQYF	TGTGCCAGCAGCGGACTAGCGGGGGGCTCTAGCACAGATACGCAGTATTTT
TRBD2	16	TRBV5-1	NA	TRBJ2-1	CASRDGMTSGRYEQFF	TGCGCCAGCCGGGACGGGATGACTAGCGGGAGATATGAGCAGTTCTTC
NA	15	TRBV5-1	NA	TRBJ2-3	CASSLDGRATDTQYF	TGCGCCAGCAGCTTGGACGGACGGGCCACAGATACGCAGTATTTT
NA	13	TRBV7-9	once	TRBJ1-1	CASSPSGNTEAFF	TGTGCCAGCAGCCCAAGCGGGAACACTGAAGCTTTCTTT
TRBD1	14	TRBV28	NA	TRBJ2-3	CASSSGQAADTQYF	TGTGCCAGCAGCTCCGGACAGGCGGCAGATACGCAGTATTTT
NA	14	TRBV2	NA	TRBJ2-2	CASSEVRGTGELFF	TGTGCCAGCAGTGAGGTTCGGGGGACCGGGGAGCTGTTTTTT
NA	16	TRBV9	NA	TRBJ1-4	CASSVAGGGFSEKLFF	TGTGCCAGCAGCGTAGCTGGGGGCGGTTTCAGTGAAAAACTGTTTTTT
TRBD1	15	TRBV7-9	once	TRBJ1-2	CASSYAGGSDYGYTF	TGTGCCAGCAGCTACGCAGGGGGCTCGGACTATGGCTACACCTTC
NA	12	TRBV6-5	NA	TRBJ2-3	CASSQSGDTQYF	TGTGCCAGCAGCCAAAGCGGGGATACGCAGTATTTT
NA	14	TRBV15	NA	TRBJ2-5	CATSTYNSGETQYF	TGTGCCACCAGCACTTATAACTCGGGGGAGACCCAGTACTTC
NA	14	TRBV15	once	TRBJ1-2	CATSRDLGGYGYTF	TGTGCCACCAGCAGAGATCTCGGTGGTTATGGCTACACCTTC
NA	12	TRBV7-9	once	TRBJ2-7	CASSLDPYEQYF	TGTGCCAGCAGCTTAGACCCCTACGAGCAGTACTTC
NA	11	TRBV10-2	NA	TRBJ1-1	CASSPHREAFF	TGCGCCAGCAGTCCCCACAGGGAAGCTTTCTTT
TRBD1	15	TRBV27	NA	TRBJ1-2	CASQPVRGLHYGYTF	TGTGCCAGCCAACCCGTCAGGGGGCTCCATTATGGCTACACCTTC
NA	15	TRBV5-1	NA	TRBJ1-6	CASSLEGRGWSPLHF	TGCGCCAGCAGCTTGGAAGGCCGGGGGTGGTCACCCCTCCACTTT
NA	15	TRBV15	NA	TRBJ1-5	CATRPKAYSNQPQHF	TGTGCCACCAGACCCAAGGCTTATAGCAATCAGCCCCAGCATTTT
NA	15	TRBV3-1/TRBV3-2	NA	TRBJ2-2	CASSLQGGNTGELFF	TGTGCCAGCAGCCTGCAGGGAGGTAACACCGGGGAGCTGTTTTTT
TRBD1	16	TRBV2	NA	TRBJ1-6	CASTTGGTTISSPLHF	TGTGCCAGCACCACAGGGGGAACAACTATAAGTTCACCCCTCCACTTT
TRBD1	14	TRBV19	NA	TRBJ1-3	CASRRDSSGNTIYF	TGTGCCAGTAGGCGGGACAGCTCTGGAAACACCATATATTTT
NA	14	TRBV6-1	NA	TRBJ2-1	CASSEYEGRGPQFF	TGTGCCAGCAGTGAATATGAAGGGAGGGGGCCGCAGTTCTTC
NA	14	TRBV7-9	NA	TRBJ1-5	CASSFGGSVQPQHF	TGTGCCAGCAGCTTCGGAGGGTCGGTTCAGCCCCAGCATTTT
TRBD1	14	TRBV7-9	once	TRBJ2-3	CASRTGVGTDTQYF	TGTGCCAGCAGAACAGGGGTGGGCACAGATACGCAGTATTTT
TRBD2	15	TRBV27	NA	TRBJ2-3	CASSLRREKADTQYF	TGTGCCAGCAGTTTGAGGCGGGAGAAGGCAGATACGCAGTATTTT
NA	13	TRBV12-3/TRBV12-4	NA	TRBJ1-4	CASSKQADEKLFF	TGTGCCAGCAGTAAACAGGCGGATGAAAAACTGTTTTTT
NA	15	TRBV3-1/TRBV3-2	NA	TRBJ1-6	CASRPGFPYNSPLHF	TGTGCCAGCAGACCGGGCTTCCCTTATAATTCACCCCTCCACTTT
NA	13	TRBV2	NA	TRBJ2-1	CASSELEGTSKFF	TGTGCCAGCAGTGAACTGGAGGGTACTAGCAAGTTCTTC
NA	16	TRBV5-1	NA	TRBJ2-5	CASSLGPTTNQETQYF	TGCGCCAGCAGCTTAGGGCCCACGACTAACCAAGAGACCCAGTACTTC
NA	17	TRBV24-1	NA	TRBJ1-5	CATSDSLGGAQVQPQHF	TGTGCCACCAGTGACTCATTGGGGGGGGCGCAGGTCCAGCCCCAGCATTTT
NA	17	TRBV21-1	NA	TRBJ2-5	CASSKQGTGGFQETQYF	TGTGCCAGCAGCAAGCAAGGAACAGGGGGCTTCCAAGAGACCCAGTACTTC
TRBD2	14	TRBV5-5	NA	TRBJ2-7	CASSLGEGVREQYF	TGTGCCAGCAGCTTGGGGGAGGGAGTTCGCGAGCAGTACTTC
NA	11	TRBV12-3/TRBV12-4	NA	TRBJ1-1	CASTGTLGAFF	TGTGCCAGCACCGGGACACTGGGAGCTTTCTTT
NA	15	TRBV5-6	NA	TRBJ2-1	CASSRRTGTGNEQFF	TGTGCCAGCAGTCGCAGAACCGGGACGGGGAATGAGCAGTTCTTC
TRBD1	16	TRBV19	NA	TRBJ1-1	CASSTTTGTGFGEAFF	TGTGCCAGTAGTACAACAACCGGGACAGGGTTCGGTGAAGCTTTCTTT
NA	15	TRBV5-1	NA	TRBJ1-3	CASSLRGAPGNTIYF	TGCGCCAGCAGCTTGAGGGGGGCCCCTGGAAACACCATATATTTT
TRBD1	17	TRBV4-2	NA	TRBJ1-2	CASSQDYATGRFRGYTF	TGTGCCAGCAGCCAAGATTACGCGACAGGGCGCTTTAGGGGCTACACCTTC
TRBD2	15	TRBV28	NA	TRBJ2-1	CASSFGLAVNNEQFF	TGTGCCAGCAGTTTCGGACTAGCGGTCAACAATGAGCAGTTCTTC
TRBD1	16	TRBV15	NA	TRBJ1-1	CATSRDRRGLGTEAFF	TGTGCCACCAGCAGAGATAGGAGGGGGCTAGGGACTGAAGCTTTCTTT
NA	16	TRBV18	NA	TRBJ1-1	CASSPPRSRTNTEAFF	TGTGCCAGCTCACCACCAAGGAGCAGGACGAACACTGAAGCTTTCTTT
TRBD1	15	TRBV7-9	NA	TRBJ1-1	CASTAMGQSNTEAFF	TGTGCCAGCACCGCTATGGGACAGTCGAACACTGAAGCTTTCTTT
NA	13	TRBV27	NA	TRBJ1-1	CASTEGRGTEAFF	TGTGCCAGCACGGAGGGGCGCGGCACTGAAGCTTTCTTT
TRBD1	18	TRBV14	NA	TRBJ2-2	CASSQVTTGQGGTGELFF	TGTGCCAGCAGCCAAGTTACTACGGGACAGGGGGGCACCGGGGAGCTGTTTTTT
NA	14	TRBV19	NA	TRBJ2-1	CASSIEPRGNEQFF	TGTGCCAGTAGTATCGAGCCGCGGGGAAATGAGCAGTTCTTC
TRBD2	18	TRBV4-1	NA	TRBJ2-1	CASSPIAPGLAGGNEQFF	TGCGCCAGCAGCCCCATAGCCCCGGGACTAGCGGGAGGCAATGAGCAGTTCTTC
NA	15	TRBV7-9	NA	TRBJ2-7	CASSLALIPPYEQYF	TGTGCCAGCAGCTTAGCGCTAATCCCCCCCTACGAGCAGTACTTC
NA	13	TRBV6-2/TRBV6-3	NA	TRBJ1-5	CASSYLGWQPQHF	TGTGCCAGCAGTTACCTGGGTTGGCAGCCCCAGCATTTT
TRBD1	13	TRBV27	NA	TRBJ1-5	CASSLGQGIPQHF	TGTGCCAGCAGTTTAGGACAGGGCATTCCCCAGCATTTT
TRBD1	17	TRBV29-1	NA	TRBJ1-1	CSVAKGLIRGRDTEAFF	TGCAGCGTAGCAAAGGGCCTAATCAGGGGGCGCGACACTGAAGCTTTCTTT
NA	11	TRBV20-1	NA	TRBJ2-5	CSARPRETQYF	TGCAGTGCTAGACCTAGGGAGACCCAGTACTTC
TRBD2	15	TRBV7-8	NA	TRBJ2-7	CASSSVTSGRYEQYF	TGTGCCAGCAGCTCCGTAACTAGCGGGCGCTACGAGCAGTACTTC
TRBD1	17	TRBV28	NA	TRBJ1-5	CASRPLQGAGSNQPQHF	TGTGCCAGCAGGCCCCTACAGGGGGCGGGGAGCAATCAGCCCCAGCATTTT
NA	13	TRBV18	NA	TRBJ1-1	CASSPGPTTEAFF	TGTGCCAGCTCGCCCGGGCCAACCACTGAAGCTTTCTTT
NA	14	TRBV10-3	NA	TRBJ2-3	CAISEGRTTDTQYF	TGTGCCATCAGTGAAGGCAGGACCACAGATACGCAGTATTTT
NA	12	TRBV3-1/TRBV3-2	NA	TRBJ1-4	CASSQVGEKLFF	TGTGCCAGCAGCCAAGTGGGGGAAAAACTGTTTTTT
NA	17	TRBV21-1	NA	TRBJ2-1	CASSPRWDRDSYNEQFF	TGTGCCAGCAGCCCCCGATGGGACAGGGACTCCTACAATGAGCAGTTCTTC
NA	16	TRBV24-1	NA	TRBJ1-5	CATSDFVRVGDWPQHF	TGTGCCACCAGTGATTTCGTCCGGGTGGGGGATTGGCCCCAGCATTTT
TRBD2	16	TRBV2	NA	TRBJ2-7	CASRGTSGRAVLEQYF	TGTGCCAGCAGGGGGACTAGCGGGAGGGCCGTGCTCGAGCAGTACTTC
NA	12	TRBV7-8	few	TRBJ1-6	CASSFGNSPLHF	TGTGCCAGCAGCTTTGGAAATTCACCCCTCCACTTT
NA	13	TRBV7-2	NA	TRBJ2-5	CASSLGGLQTQYF	TGTGCCAGCAGCTTAGGGGGTTTGCAGACCCAGTACTTC